This passage covers 21 T cell receptor beta chains from one sample sequenced in a study of cytomegalovirus exposure and HLA in healthy donors. The method was immunoSEQ multiplex PCR; TCRdb's version includes in-frame clones alone and lacks a portion of them. The sample lists about 220,000 clones, about 86% occurring once. The sequenced material came from PBMCs. The source is a man between 18 and 29 years old in good health and CMV-seronegative.

This chain links TRBV7-2 with TRBJ2-7, with a tentative D call TRBD1 (5 bases). Trimming left V 5 bases short and J 0 bases short, with 14 bases between. Germline assignment: CDR1 SGHTA and CDR2 FQGNSA. This CDR3 is built from 15 residues. CDR3 bases: TGTGCCAGCAGCATCGGGCCGGACACCTCCTACGAGCAGTACTTC. This codes for CASSIGPDTSYEQYF.

The V gene is TRBV18, the J gene TRBJ2-7; no clear D gene. The CDR3 is 12 residues long. Germline V CDR1 and CDR2: KGHSH, LQKENI. Between the trimmed V and J ends, which lost 3 bases and 7 bases, there was a span of 10 bases. This CDR3 reads CASSPGSPEQYF. In DNA, the CDR3 is TGTGCCAGCTCACCGGGCTCTCCGGAGCAGTACTTC.

The rearrangement uses TRBV29-1 and TRBJ2-7; 13 nucleotides line up with TRBD2. The junction had 6 bases not matched to a gene; V was cut back by 4 bases and J by 0 bases. Germline V gene data show CDR1 as SQVTM and CDR2 as ANQGSEA. The CDR3 covers 16 residues. The CDR3: CSVVGLAGKSSYEQYF. CDR3 coding DNA: TGCAGCGTTGTGGGACTAGCGGGGAAGAGCTCCTACGAGCAGTACTTC.

This clone was seen more than once but under ten times. The chain couples TRBV25-1 to TRBJ2-7; 8 nucleotides line up with TRBD1. Germline trimming cut 7 bases from V and 3 bases from J; bases unmatched to any gene: 2. Germline V CDR1 and CDR2: MGHDK, SYGVNS. CDR3 size: 12 residues. DNA for the CDR3: TGTGCCAGCACCGGACAGGGCTACGAGCAGTACTTC. Protein product: CASTGQGYEQYF.

Written as DNA, the CDR3 is TGTGCCAGCAGCCGACGGGGGATGAGTGATTCACCCCTCCACTTT. It translates to CASSRRGMSDSPLHF. The rearrangement joins TRBV28 to TRBJ1-6, with D perhaps matching TRBD1 (5 bases). Germline CDR1 and CDR2: MDHEN and SYDVKM. The CDR3 is 15 amino acids. V gave up 6 bases and J gave up 8 bases, with 17 bases separating them.

This rearrangement joins TRBV7-2 to TRBJ2-7; no definite D call. Looked up from germline, CDR1 is SGHTA and CDR2 is FQGNSA. Deletions cut 2 bases from V and 2 bases from J, with 7 bases between. The CDR3 length is 13 residues. The CDR3: CASSLWRAYEQYF. CDR3 coding DNA: TGTGCCAGCAGCTTATGGAGAGCCTACGAGCAGTACTTC.

The chain carries TRBV21-1 and TRBJ2-1; the D call in the table, TRBD2, was not verified against the DNA. TRBV21-1 is a documented pseudogene. This CDR3 has 15 residues. CDR3 coding DNA: TGTGCCAGCAGCAAAAGGCTAGCGGATGCAGATGAGCAGTTCTTC. Translation gives CASSKRLADADEQFF.

The CDR3 here is CASSQGGRMVEQFF. CDR3 nucleotides: TGCGCCAGCAGCCAGGGAGGACGTATGGTGGAGCAGTTCTTC. The chain employs TRBV4-3 and TRBJ2-1; D is possibly TRBD2 (6 bases). Germline CDR1 and CDR2: LGHNA and YSLEER. The CDR3 consists of 14 residues. V lost 3 bases and J lost 10, with 16 bases in between.

CDR3 coding DNA: TGTGCCAGCAGCCAAGAAATAGGGGGCTCCTACGAGCAGTACTTC. As protein: CASSQEIGGSYEQYF. The gene calls are TRBV4-2 and TRBJ2-7, with a possible D match to TRBD1 (6 bases). Germline values: CDR1 LGHNA, CDR2 YNFKEQ. The CDR3 totals 15 residues. The germline V and J ends were trimmed by 0 bases and 0 bases, with 9 bases remaining between them.

This clone was found once. The sample has other DNA sequences that encode this CDR3 too. J is TRBJ1-2 and V is TRBV28; 7 bases align to TRBD1. This CDR3 has 12 amino acids. Unmatched junction bases numbered 2, after V lost 4 bases and J lost 6 bases. Germline V lookup: CDR1 MDHEN, CDR2 SYDVKM. CDR3: CASSWRGHGYTF. CDR3 nucleotide sequence: TGTGCCAGCAGTTGGAGGGGGCATGGCTACACCTTC.

This chain connects TRBV25-1 to TRBJ2-7; the match to TRBD2 covers 11 bases. The CDR3 covers 14 residues. Germline CDR1 and CDR2: MGHDK and SYGVNS. The junction had 5 bases not matched to a gene; V was cut back by 6 bases and J by 4 bases. The CDR3 protein is CASRLAGEGYEQYF. The CDR3 DNA reads as TGTGCCAGCAGACTAGCGGGAGAGGGTTACGAGCAGTACTTC.

The chain combines TRBV7-2 with TRBJ2-3; 13 bases are a match to TRBD2. Trimming took 1 base from V and 6 from J; bases not matched to a gene: 4. This CDR3 is 16 amino acids long. Germline assignment: CDR1 SGHTA and CDR2 FQGNSA. The CDR3 DNA reads as TGTGCCAGCAGCTTAGAACTAGCGGGGGGGCTGGATACGCAGTATTTT. It translates to CASSLELAGGLDTQYF.

The gene calls are TRBV4-1 and TRBJ2-2, with 8 nucleotides matching TRBD1. The CDR3 consists of 15 residues. Germline CDR1 MGHRA, CDR2 YSYEKL. With 4 bases clipped from V and 4 bases from J, the junction kept 5 bases outside the gene matches. CDR3 residues: CASSPRQGITGELFF. Here the CDR3 DNA reads TGCGCCAGCAGCCCCCGACAGGGGATCACCGGGGAGCTGTTTTTT.

This sequence joins TRBV5-1 and TRBJ2-1, with D possibly being TRBD1 (6 bases). The CDR3 spans 16 residues. CDR1 and CDR2 from the germline V gene are SGHRS and YFSETQ. Deletions cut 4 bases from V and 4 bases from J, with 18 bases between. CDR3 sequence: CASSAATRQGYNEQFF. The CDR3 DNA reads as TGCGCCAGCAGCGCGGCGACCCGGCAGGGGTACAATGAGCAGTTCTTC.

This clone showed up just a few times. This sequence joins TRBV5-1 and TRBJ1-2, with D possibly being TRBD1 (5 bases). The CDR3 is made up of 14 amino acids. The ends were cut back, 4 bases at V and 8 bases at J, with 18 bases in the middle. The germline CDR1 and CDR2 sequences are SGHRS and YFSETQ. The CDR3 DNA is TGCGCCAGCAGCCTTGACAGCAGGAGCTACGGCTACACCTTC. The encoded protein is CASSLDSRSYGYTF.

The chain recombines TRBV11-3 with TRBJ2-1; weak D call: TRBD2 (6 bases). CDR1 and CDR2 (germline): SGHNT, YENEEA. The CDR3 length is 14 residues. The ends were cut back, 5 bases at V and 0 bases at J, with 8 bases in the middle. CDR3 sequence: CASSLGSSYNEQFF. The DNA for the CDR3 is TGTGCCAGCAGCCTCGGGAGCTCCTACAATGAGCAGTTCTTC.

This chain connects TRBV2 to TRBJ2-7, with 8 bases identical to TRBD1. The CDR3 is made up of 15 amino acids. Germline V gene data show CDR1 as SNHLY and CDR2 as FYNNEI. V shed 5 bases, J shed 4 bases, and the junction held 10 bases outside the gene matches. The chain's CDR3 is CASSKPGQEGYEQYF. For the CDR3, the DNA is TGTGCCAGCAGTAAACCGGGACAGGAGGGGTACGAGCAGTACTTC. Together with reference TRBV2 and TRBJ2-7, the CDR3 gives the full variable domain: EPEVTQTPSHQVTQMGQEVILRCVPISNHLYFYWYRQILGQKVEFLVSFYNNEISEKSEIFDDQFSVERPDGSNFTLKIRSTKLEDSAMYFCASSKPGQEGYEQYFGPGTRLTVT.

The V call is TRBV19, the J call TRBJ1-5; D may be TRBD1 (6 bases). This CDR3 has 15 amino acids. Trimming removed 7 bases at V and 0 bases at J, with 13 bases between. Germline assignment: CDR1 LNHDA and CDR2 SQIVND (reference sequence). The CDR3 reads CASTLDSYSNQPQHF. In DNA form, the CDR3 reads TGTGCCAGTACCCTGGACAGTTATAGCAATCAGCCCCAGCATTTT.

The J gene is TRBJ2-3, the V gene TRBV9; 7 bases agree with TRBD1. Germline loops: CDR1 SGDLS, CDR2 YYNGEE. V trimming: 3 bases; J trimming: 1 base; junction bases outside the gene matches: 2. CDR3 length equals 14 residues. This chain's CDR3 is CASSAGTGTDTQYF. CDR3 nucleotides: TGTGCCAGCAGCGCCGGGACAGGCACAGATACGCAGTATTTT.

The J gene is TRBJ2-7, the V gene TRBV7-2; 7 nucleotides match TRBD1. CDR3 length: 14 amino acids. The ends lost 6 bases at V and 2 bases at J; junction bases unmatched: 7. CDR1 and CDR2 (germline): SGHTA, FQGNSA. The CDR3 loop is CASSYHRGAYEQYF. Here the CDR3 DNA reads TGTGCCAGCAGTTACCACAGGGGTGCCTACGAGCAGTACTTC. Together with reference TRBV7-2 and TRBJ2-7, the CDR3 gives the full variable domain: GAGVSQSPSNKVTEKGKDVELRCDPISGHTALYWYRQSLGQGLEFLIYFQGNSAPDKSGLPSDRFSAERTGGSVSTLTIQRTQQEDSAVYLCASSYHRGAYEQYFGPGTRLTVT.

The CDR3 reads CASSTYTEAFF. As DNA, the CDR3 is TGTGCCAGCAGTACATACACTGAAGCTTTCTTT. V and J are TRBV6-5 and TRBJ1-1; no definite D call. Germline V CDR1 and CDR2: MNHEY, SVGAGI. CDR3 length equals 11 residues. V was cut by 5 bases and J by 3 bases, with 4 bases left in between.